This TCR beta chain is from a study of identical twins. Whole-study results and caveats: Memory repertoires showed no such pattern, whereas abundant cord blood beta clonotypes carried fewer insertions. Twins showed weaker excess sharing in their beta out-of-frame sequences.

This clonotype was seen repeatedly, ten times or more. The antigen is undetermined. Healthy Caucasians, and only they, were the donors. V shed 3 bases and J shed 6 bases, with 16 bases lying between them. CDR3 length: 15 residues. Per germline, CDR1 SGDLS and CDR2 YYNGEE. It was template switching that added a universal primer site, and there were unique molecular identifiers on the cDNA. MiXCR, applied by TCRdb to the 5' RACE reads, yields one record per CDR3 protein. The sample has around 650,000 distinct CDR3 sequences; 7.1% are singletons. These data also featured in a second study, about yellow fever vaccine responses in identical twins.

V usage is TRBV9 and J usage is TRBJ2-1; the D gene is possibly TRBD2 (6 bases). This sequence was found in a woman between 18 and 29 years old in good health. Input material: PBMCs. The CDR3 reads CASSETGTFVNEQFF. CDR3 in DNA: TGTGCCAGCAGCGAGACCGGGACTTTCGTCAATGAGCAGTTCTTC.